These 5 T cell receptor beta chains were all obtained from the same sample, sequenced in a study of vaccination and CD4 T cells after COVID-19. Their antigen targets remain unknown. Specified time point: late sampling 161 to 241 days after vaccination in a few convalescent patients. The treatment denotes: roughly 11-day PBMC culture with coronavirus spike peptide pools or control peptides (ViraFEST assay). Cultured CD4+ T cell DNA was sequenced using the Oncomine TCR Beta short-read assay. Using its own MiXCR run on the PCR reads, TCRdb lists one record per CDR3 protein. The table lists around 26,000 distinct CDR3 sequences, 40% to 45% of them singletons. Sequenced here: CD4+ T cells from blood, cultured in vitro, sampled about 7 months after SARS-CoV-2 vaccination. The source of these receptors is a human donor who had recovered from COVID-19.

The CDR3 region is CASRPGRQETQYF. The CDR3 DNA reads TGTGCCAGCAGGCCGGGAAGACAAGAGACCCAGTACTTC. The rearrangement uses TRBV28 and TRBJ2-5; possibly TRBD2 for D (5 bases). Germline CDR1 MDHEN, CDR2 SYDVKM. The CDR3 extends over 13 amino acids. With 6 bases removed from V and 2 bases from J, the gap between germline ends came to 10 bases.

As regards this clonotype: Relative to the germline gene, one junction end is altered; a read error may explain this. The genes are TRBV15 and TRBJ1-1, with D perhaps TRBD1 (5 bases). Germline V lookup: CDR1 LNHNV, CDR2 YYDKDF (reference sequence). The CDR3 sequence is 12 residues long. The DNA for the CDR3 is TGTGCCACCGGCAGGGCCGGCACTGAAGCTTTCTTT. Amino acids: CATGRAGTEAFF.

This clonotype was detected only a few times. The V call is TRBV7-2, the J call TRBJ2-7, with 7 bases fitting TRBD1. Germline CDR1 SGHTA, CDR2 FQGNSA. Trimming cost V 5 bases and J 2 bases; bases outside gene matches: 9. CDR3 size: 15 residues. CDR3 loop: CASSQSRDSTYEQYF. Here the CDR3 DNA reads TGTGCCAGCAGCCAGTCCCGGGACAGTACCTACGAGCAGTACTTC.

V usage is TRBV5-1 and J usage is TRBJ2-7; D call uncertain. The CDR3 length is 15 residues. V lost 3 bases, J lost 3 bases, and 16 bases lay in between. Germline assignment: CDR1 SGHRS and CDR2 YFSETQ. Here the CDR3 DNA reads TGCGCCAGCAGCTCTAGGTCCCCTCTCTTCTACGAGCAGTACTTC. Residues: CASSSRSPLFYEQYF.

The chain links TRBV7-9 to TRBJ2-7, with D possibly matching TRBD2 (6 bases). Germline lookup yields CDR1 SEHNR and CDR2 FQNEAQ (reference sequence). V was trimmed by 5 bases and J by 3 bases, leaving 8 bases between them. This CDR3 contains 12 residues. CDR3 region: CASSGGSYEQYF. The CDR3 region has the DNA TGTGCCAGCAGCGGGGGGAGCTACGAGCAGTACTTC.